Shown below are 6 T cell receptor beta chains from a single sample sequenced in a study of identical twins. One entry per CDR3 protein, called by TCRdb with MiXCR from the 5' RACE reads. The sample holds 200,000 to 250,000 distinct CDR3 sequences, 5.5% to 7% seen once. The sample was also linked to a second study, of yellow fever vaccine responses in identical twins.

The sample was memory (CD45RO+) T cells sorted from blood. Receptor source: a young woman in good health.

The sample holds many counts of this clonotype. V usage is TRBV6-4 and J usage is TRBJ2-3; TRBD2 is a possible D gene (6 bases). V lost 5 bases to trimming and J lost 6 bases, with 12 bases between them. Germline V gene data show CDR1 as MRHNA and CDR2 as SNTAGT. The CDR3 runs 13 residues. CDR3: CASSLSRGDTQYF. The CDR3 DNA is TGTGCCAGCAGTTTATCCCGGGGGGATACGCAGTATTTT.

The chain combines TRBV6-5 with TRBJ1-5; tentatively, D is TRBD1 (5 bases). V shed 0 bases and J shed 7 bases, with 13 bases lying between them. CDR1 is MNHEY and CDR2 is SVGAGI in the germline V gene. This CDR3 is 15 amino acids long. The CDR3 nucleotides read TGTGCCAGCAGTTACTCGGGGGGAGGAGGGCAGCCCCAGCATTTT. Amino acid sequence: CASSYSGGGGQPQHF.

The V call is TRBV3-1, the J call TRBJ2-5; D not resolved. V dropped 4 bases and J dropped 4 bases, with 7 bases sitting between them. Germline V lookup: CDR1 LGHDT, CDR2 YNNKEL (reference sequence). The CDR3 totals 12 residues. Written as DNA, the CDR3 is TGTGCCAGCAGCCGCCCGGGAGAGACCCAGTACTTC. Translating gives CASSRPGETQYF.

This clonotype was seen ten or more times. The V and J genes are TRBV20-1 and TRBJ2-5; 11 nucleotides align to TRBD2. The CDR3 is made up of 16 amino acids. The germline V gene encodes CDR1 DFQATT and CDR2 SNEGSKA (reference sequence). V gave up 0 bases and J gave up 5 bases; unmatched junction bases: 8. The CDR3, as DNA: TGCAGTGCTAGAGAAATTAGCGGGGGGGCCCGTGAGACCCAGTACTTC. Translation: CSAREISGGARETQYF.

This clonotype was observed at least ten times. V usage is TRBV5-1 and J usage is TRBJ2-5, with TRBD2 matching over 8 bases. This CDR3 is 16 amino acids long. The ends lost 4 bases at V and 1 base at J; junction bases unmatched: 9. Germline V gene data show CDR1 as SGHRS and CDR2 as YFSETQ. The DNA of the CDR3 is TGCGCCAGCAGCGAAGCTAGCGGGCGAACCCAAGAGACCCAGTACTTC. This encodes CASSEASGRTQETQYF.

The chain recombines TRBV5-1 with TRBJ2-2, with 9 bases that match TRBD1. Losses at the gene ends were 4 bases for V and 1 base for J; bases not matched to a gene: 8. The CDR3 length is 17 residues. In germline, CDR1 is SGHRS, CDR2 YFSETQ. The CDR3 loop reads CASSSSWTGVNTGELFF. CDR3 nucleotides: TGCGCCAGCAGCAGCTCGTGGACAGGGGTGAACACCGGGGAGCTGTTTTTT.